The 29 T cell receptor beta chains presented below share a single source sample, sequenced in a study of CD8 T cells in ankylosing spondylitis (dated by TCRdb to the late 2010s). The library was made by 5' RACE. Sequencing instrument: Illumina HiSeq 2500. Through fastp at Q25 and MiXCR, TCRdb rebuilt clones from the public reads, retaining in-frame beta chains. Identical CDR3 proteins give one entry, which carries the most common genes and DNA. Recorded for this sample are approximately 220,000 distinct CDR3 sequences; roughly 25% of them occurred a single time. Together, the top ten hold 6.6% of the sample. What was sequenced was blood, either unsorted or a sorted T cell fraction (not recorded which). The source is a male donor with ankylosing spondylitis or in good health (not recorded which).

This clonotype showed up just a few times. This chain's CDR3 is CASSSRQGPAEQYF. CDR3 nucleotide sequence: TGCGCCAGCAGCTCCAGACAGGGGCCGGCCGAGCAGTACTTC. J is TRBJ2-7 and V is TRBV5-1, with TRBD1 matching over 8 bases. V was pared by 3 bases and J by 6 bases, with 8 bases of the junction left unmatched. The CDR3 covers 14 residues. Germline loops: CDR1 SGHRS, CDR2 YFSETQ.

This chain uses TRBV10-3 with TRBJ2-1, with 12 bases aligning to TRBD2. V lost 6 bases, J lost 8 bases, and 5 bases stayed unmatched. The CDR3 totals 14 residues. Germline V CDR1 and CDR2: ENHRY, SYGVKD. This CDR3 is CAISRTSGIDEQFF. CDR3 DNA: TGTGCCATCAGCCGGACTAGCGGGATCGATGAGCAGTTCTTC.

V gene TRBV6-1 combines with J gene TRBJ2-3; 7 bases map to TRBD1. The CDR3 has 13 amino acids. Trimming took 6 bases from V and 10 from J; bases not matched to a gene: 10. Germline V gene data show CDR1 as MNHNS and CDR2 as SASEGT. CDR3 region: CASRGTVAAPQYF. In nucleotides, the CDR3 is TGTGCCAGCAGGGGGACAGTGGCTGCTCCGCAGTATTTT.

This clonotype was seen ten or more times. The chain joins TRBV5-1 to TRBJ2-3, with 8 bases matching TRBD1. Germline assignment: CDR1 SGHRS and CDR2 YFSETQ. V lost 0 bases to trimming and J lost 2 bases; unmatched junction nucleotides: 5. The CDR3 is 16 amino acids. The CDR3 loop is CASSLGQGSFTDTQYF. The CDR3 nucleotides are TGCGCCAGCAGCTTGGGACAGGGGTCCTTCACAGATACGCAGTATTTT.

The chain recombines TRBV29-1 with TRBJ2-7; TRBD1 matches 11 bases. This CDR3 spans 14 amino acids. The germline CDR1 and CDR2 sequences are SQVTM and ANQGSEA. V dropped 1 base and J dropped 7; count of bases not matched to a gene: 6. This chain's CDR3 is CSVEGGQGAEEQYF. In DNA form, the CDR3 reads TGCAGCGTTGAAGGCGGACAGGGGGCAGAAGAGCAGTACTTC.

This clonotype was picked up many times. J is TRBJ1-1 and V is TRBV20-1; 7 nucleotides align to TRBD1. This CDR3 is 15 amino acids long. Germline trimming cut 6 bases from V and 4 bases from J; bases unmatched to any gene: 14. Germline CDR1 DFQATT, CDR2 SNEGSKA (reference sequence). In DNA form, the CDR3 reads TGCAGTGCCTCTAAAGGGCAGGGGGTGAGCACTGAAGCTTTCTTT. It specifies CSASKGQGVSTEAFF.

Points on this clonotype: A much larger clone differs by one base, so this may be a read error. This chain joins TRBV6-5 and TRBJ1-1; no firm D call. Germline CDR1 and CDR2: MNHEY and SVGAGI. This CDR3 comprises 14 residues. Trimming took 0 bases from V and 3 from J, leaving 8 bases between them. The CDR3 region is CASSYSGPDTEAFF. CDR3 coding DNA: TGTGCCAGCAGTTACTCGGGCCCTGACACTGAAGCTTTCTTT.

This clonotype was recorded at least ten times. The rearrangement joins TRBV20-1 to TRBJ1-6; D is ambiguous. Germline CDR1 is DFQATT and CDR2 is SNEGSKA (reference sequence). V was clipped by 4 bases and J by 5 bases, with 9 bases between them. The CDR3 loop spans 13 amino acids. CDR3 in amino acids: CSAMGEDNSPLHF. CDR3 sequence (DNA): TGCAGTGCTATGGGCGAAGATAATTCACCCCTCCACTTT.

This clonotype has ten or more counts. J is TRBJ2-1 and V is TRBV4-2; 10 nucleotides agree with TRBD2. This CDR3 region has 16 residues. The V and J ends lost 0 bases and 5 bases, in that order; junction bases with no gene match: 4. Germline-derived CDR1 and CDR2 are LGHNA and YNFKEQ. The CDR3 loop reads CASSQEGGLADNEQFF. DNA for the CDR3: TGTGCCAGCAGCCAAGAGGGCGGACTAGCGGACAATGAGCAGTTCTTC.

This chain links TRBV20-1 with TRBJ2-7, with 7 bases identical to TRBD2. CDR1 DFQATT and CDR2 SNEGSKA come from the germline V gene (reference sequence). This CDR3 spans 16 amino acids. J gave up 0 bases and V 4 bases, and 12 bases lay outside the gene matches. CDR3 DNA: TGCAGTGCTACGCCGCCGCTAGCGGTGGGCTCCTACGAGCAGTACTTC. It is translated as CSATPPLAVGSYEQYF.

The gene calls are TRBV29-1 and TRBJ2-1; 8 bases match TRBD2. The CDR3 runs 15 residues. The ends lost 4 bases at V and 3 bases at J; junction bases unmatched: 8. Germline V lookup: CDR1 SQVTM, CDR2 ANQGSEA. CDR3 nucleotide sequence: TGCAGCGTTGGGGGGAGCGGGAGTGTCTACAATGAGCAGTTCTTC. It is translated as CSVGGSGSVYNEQFF.

In its sample, this clonotype was seen many times. Here the CDR3 reads CSARRSGSTDTQYF. In nucleotides, the CDR3 is TGCAGTGCTAGGCGTAGCGGGAGCACAGATACGCAGTATTTT. The chain carries TRBV20-1 and TRBJ2-3, with 7 bases that match TRBD2. The germline V gene encodes CDR1 DFQATT and CDR2 SNEGSKA (reference sequence). With V trimmed by 3 bases and J by 0 bases, 3 bases remained unmatched. This CDR3 has 14 residues.

This chain connects TRBV10-3 to TRBJ1-2; no reliable D call. CDR1 and CDR2 (germline): ENHRY, SYGVKD. The CDR3 sequence is 11 residues long. V lost 4 bases to trimming and J lost 2 bases, with 2 bases between them. CDR3 loop: CAISGNYGYTF. The CDR3 bases are TGTGCCATCAGTGGCAACTATGGCTACACCTTC.

This clonotype was detected many times. The chain employs TRBV20-1 and TRBJ2-5; D unresolved. Germline V gives CDR1 DFQATT, CDR2 SNEGSKA (reference sequence). This CDR3 is built from 12 residues. Deletions cut 1 base from V and 4 bases from J, with 7 bases between. The DNA for the CDR3 is TGCAGTGCTAGAGGGCAAGCAGAGACCCAGTACTTC. It codes for CSARGQAETQYF.

This clonotype was recorded at least ten times. The chain links TRBV7-2 to TRBJ2-7, with D maybe TRBD1 (5 bases). This CDR3 has 13 residues. V gave up 1 base and J gave up 6 bases, with 10 bases separating them. Looked up from germline, CDR1 is SGHTA and CDR2 is FQGNSA. CDR3: CASSLVPGIEQYF. The CDR3 DNA follows: TGTGCCAGCAGCTTAGTCCCAGGGATCGAGCAGTACTTC. The whole variable domain, filled in from reference TRBV7-2 and TRBJ2-7, reads GAGVSQSPSNKVTEKGKDVELRCDPISGHTALYWYRQSLGQGLEFLIYFQGNSAPDKSGLPSDRFSAERTGGSVSTLTIQRTQQEDSAVYLCASSLVPGIEQYFGPGTRLTVT.

In nucleotides, the CDR3 is TGCAGTGCCACCTCGGGACTAGCTAAAGTAACAGATACGCAGTATTTT. This gives the protein CSATSGLAKVTDTQYF. The V gene is TRBV20-1, the J gene TRBJ2-3, with 9 bases that match TRBD2. The V and J ends lost 6 bases and 3 bases, in that order; junction bases with no gene match: 13. This CDR3 region has 16 residues. The V gene's germline CDR1 is DFQATT and CDR2 SNEGSKA (reference sequence).

The chain carries TRBV29-1 and TRBJ2-7; TRBD1 agrees at 12 bases. Germline-derived CDR1 and CDR2 are SQVTM and ANQGSEA. V lost 7 bases to trimming and J lost 7 bases; unmatched junction nucleotides: 5. The CDR3 length is 12 residues. For the CDR3, the DNA is TGCAGCGCCGGGGACAGGGGGCTTGAGCAGTACTTC. It specifies CSAGDRGLEQYF.

Details on this clonotype: A much larger clone differs from this one at a single base, so this may be a read error. The chain combines TRBV12-3 or TRBV12-4 with TRBJ2-1, with TRBD2 as a possible D gene (6 bases). The CDR3 is 15 amino acids. Trimming took off 8 bases at V and 4 bases at J, with 18 bases between the two ends. The CDR3 nucleotides read TGTGCCAGCGGTGTCCTGGGGGGAGGTTACAATGAGCAGTTCTTC. Its protein is CASGVLGGGYNEQFF.

This clonotype was observed a few times. The CDR3 loop is CASSLGVQGNEQFF. The CDR3, as DNA: TGCGCCAGCAGCTTGGGGGTTCAGGGCAATGAGCAGTTCTTC. The chain employs TRBV5-1 and TRBJ2-1; the D gene is possibly TRBD1 (5 bases). Trimming removed 0 bases at V and 6 bases at J, with 10 bases between. Germline V gene lookup returns CDR1 SGHRS and CDR2 YFSETQ. CDR3 length equals 14 residues.

The CDR3: CASSSRTSRGETQYF. Written as DNA, the CDR3 is TGTGCCAGCAGTTCCCGGACTAGTAGGGGGGAGACCCAGTACTTC. The V gene is TRBV28, the J gene TRBJ2-5, with a tentative D call TRBD2 (7 bases). Trimming left V 4 bases short and J 5 bases short, with 17 bases between. Germline values: CDR1 MDHEN, CDR2 SYDVKM. This CDR3 contains 15 residues.

This clonotype appeared many times. The V gene is TRBV9, the J gene TRBJ2-1; 11 nucleotides match TRBD2. Trimming took 6 bases from V and 1 from J; bases not matched to a gene: 3. The CDR3 is 15 residues long. The germline V gene has CDR1 SGDLS and CDR2 YYNGEE. The CDR3 DNA is TGTGCCAGCAACCGACTAGCGGGATCCTACAATGAGCAGTTCTTC. Translated: CASNRLAGSYNEQFF.

The count of this clonotype is one. The chain carries TRBV14 and TRBJ1-3; D is ambiguous. The germline V gene has CDR1 SGHDN and CDR2 FVKESK. This CDR3 has 16 amino acids. The V end lost 1 base, the J end lost 0 bases, and 10 bases lay between the germline ends. The CDR3 here is CASSQGTGSSGNTIYF. As DNA, the CDR3 is TGTGCCAGCAGCCAAGGGACGGGAAGCTCTGGAAACACCATATATTTT.

The CDR3 loop is CSARVTSGRYGEQFF. The CDR3 DNA reads TGCAGTGCTAGAGTGACTAGCGGGAGATACGGTGAGCAGTTCTTC. The chain joins TRBV20-1 to TRBJ2-1, with 12 bases lining up with TRBD2. V gave up 1 base and J gave up 9 bases; unmatched junction bases: 7. The length of the CDR3 is 15 residues. Per germline, CDR1 DFQATT and CDR2 SNEGSKA (reference sequence).

Note on this clonotype: It may be a read error: a sequence one base away is much more abundant. The CDR3 spells CASSLLGGRETLYF. The CDR3 DNA is TGTGCCAGCAGTTTATTGGGCGGGAGGGAGACCCTGTACTTC. The chain combines TRBV12-3 or TRBV12-4 with TRBJ2-5; 9 nucleotides match TRBD2. This CDR3 is 14 amino acids long.

The chain links TRBV5-1 to TRBJ2-1; TRBD2 matches 9 bases. This CDR3 is built from 14 residues. V lost 7 bases to trimming and J lost 11 bases; unmatched junction nucleotides: 13. CDR1 and CDR2 from the germline V gene are SGHRS and YFSETQ. The CDR3 DNA follows: TGCGCCAGCCTCCGGGATAGCGGGAGCTATAAGCAGTTCTTC. Protein sequence: CASLRDSGSYKQFF. The complete variable domain, with remaining parts taken from reference TRBV5-1 and TRBJ2-1, reads KAGVTQTPRYLIKTRGQQVTLSCSPISGHRSVSWYQQTPGQGLQFLFEYFSETQRNKGNFPGRFSGRQFSNSRSEMNVSTLELGDSALYLCASLRDSGSYKQFFGPGTRLTVL.

This clonotype showed up many times. J is TRBJ2-3 and V is TRBV5-1; 11 bases fit TRBD2. The junction had 12 bases not matched to a gene; V was cut back by 4 bases and J by 8 bases. Germline CDR1 is SGHRS and CDR2 is YFSETQ. The CDR3 extends over 16 amino acids. CDR3 sequence reads: CASSLRLAGQPVTQYF. The CDR3 bases are TGCGCCAGCAGCCTGCGACTAGCGGGACAACCCGTTACGCAGTATTTT.

The table lists this clonotype with many counts. The chain couples TRBV28 to TRBJ1-5, with 7 bases matching TRBD1. Germline V lookup: CDR1 MDHEN, CDR2 SYDVKM. J gave up 1 base and V 4 bases, and 1 base lay outside the gene matches. The CDR3 spans 14 residues. The CDR3 here is CASSSGGSNQPQHF. The CDR3 nucleotides are TGTGCCAGCAGTTCAGGGGGAAGCAATCAGCCCCAGCATTTT.

This clonotype has at least ten counts. The rearrangement uses TRBV4-3 and TRBJ2-2; 10 nucleotides line up with TRBD2. The CDR3 is 18 residues long. Germline trimming cut 4 bases from V and 5 bases from J; bases unmatched to any gene: 13. The V gene's germline CDR1 is LGHNA and CDR2 YSLEER. Here the CDR3 DNA reads TGCGCCAGCAGCCCAAGGGCTAGCGGGAGTTCTGGGACCGGGGAGCTGTTTTTT. Translating gives CASSPRASGSSGTGELFF.

This clonotype was observed at least ten times. The chain has TRBV15 and TRBJ1-4; D gene ambiguous. Trimming stripped 1 base from V and 0 bases from J, with 6 bases between. CDR1 is LNHNV and CDR2 is YYDKDF in the germline V gene (reference sequence). The CDR3 covers 15 residues. The CDR3 loop reads CATSRGISTNEKLFF. The CDR3 nucleotides read TGTGCCACCAGCAGAGGAATCTCAACTAATGAAAAACTGTTTTTT.